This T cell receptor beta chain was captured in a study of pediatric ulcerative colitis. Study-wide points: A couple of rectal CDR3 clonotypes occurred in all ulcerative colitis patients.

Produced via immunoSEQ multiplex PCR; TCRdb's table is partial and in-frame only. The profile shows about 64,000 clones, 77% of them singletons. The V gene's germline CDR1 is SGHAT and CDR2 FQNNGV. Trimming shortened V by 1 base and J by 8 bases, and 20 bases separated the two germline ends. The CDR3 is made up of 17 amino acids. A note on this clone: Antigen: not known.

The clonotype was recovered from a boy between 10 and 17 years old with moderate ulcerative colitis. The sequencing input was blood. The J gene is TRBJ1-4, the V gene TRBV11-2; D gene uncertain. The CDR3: CASSLGTPQSRREKLFF. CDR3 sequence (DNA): TGTGCCAGCAGCTTAGGGACTCCACAAAGCCGGCGGGAAAAACTGTTTTTT.